Following are 32 T cell receptor beta chains from one sample sequenced in a study of T cell clonotyping in hematopoietic cell transplantation (dated by TCRdb to the early 2020s). Receptor libraries were prepared by the immunoSEQ multiplex PCR assay. TCRdb obtained this table from immuneACCESS and retained in-frame rearrangements with V and J assigned. These tables miss some clones; where compared with another copy, unresolved V genes account for less than half of the shortfall, and the remainder is unexplained. The sample profile shows roughly 44,000 clones; nearly 97% of them were found once. Under 0.95% of the sample belongs to the ten largest clones. Sequencing used peripheral blood mononuclear cells. These receptors originate from a man in his thirties or forties in good health. Some clones in this sample may be carry-over from other donors' samples.

The chain joins TRBV27 to TRBJ2-1, with D perhaps matching TRBD1 or TRBD2 (6 bases each). The germline CDR1 and CDR2 sequences are MNHEY and SMNVEV (reference sequence). The CDR3 consists of 16 residues. Trimming stripped 3 bases from V and 8 bases from J, with 20 bases between. The CDR3 nucleotides are TGTGCCAGCAGTTTGTTCGCGTTGGGGGGCAAGGATGAGCAGTTCTTC. It yields the protein CASSLFALGGKDEQFF.

The genes are TRBV27 and TRBJ2-1; 7 nucleotides agree with TRBD2. This CDR3 comprises 14 residues. Trimming at V came to 6 bases and at J to 7 bases, leaving 9 bases not matched to a gene. The germline gives CDR1 MNHEY, CDR2 SMNVEV (reference sequence). CDR3 in amino acids: CASRTTGRGNEQFF. The CDR3 DNA reads TGTGCCAGCAGAACTACCGGGCGGGGGAATGAGCAGTTCTTC.

The chain is built from TRBV6-6 and TRBJ2-7; 9 nucleotides match TRBD2. The CDR3 totals 14 residues. Germline CDR1 reads MNHNY; CDR2 reads SVGAGI (reference sequence). J was trimmed by 3 bases and V by 2 bases; bases with no gene match: 2. In nucleotides, the CDR3 is TGTGCCAGCAGTTACCGAGCGGGAGGCTACGAGCAGTACTTC. Residues: CASSYRAGGYEQYF.

V usage is TRBV11-2 and J usage is TRBJ2-7; TRBD1 matches at 7 bases. The ends lost 5 bases at V and 3 bases at J; junction bases unmatched: 7. The length of the CDR3 is 14 residues. In germline, CDR1 is SGHAT, CDR2 FQNNGV. The CDR3 reads CASSRRGQDYEQYF. The CDR3 DNA follows: TGTGCCAGCAGCCGCCGAGGACAGGACTACGAGCAGTACTTC.

The rearrangement uses TRBV6-1 and TRBJ2-7, with 7 bases that match TRBD1. Unmatched junction bases numbered 9, after V lost 7 bases and J lost 3 bases. The CDR3 totals 14 residues. Germline CDR1 is MNHNS and CDR2 is SASEGT. The CDR3 region has the DNA TGTGCCAGCACTAGGGACAGAGGTGTCTACGAGCAGTACTTC. This encodes CASTRDRGVYEQYF.

This chain links TRBV19 with TRBJ1-2; 11 bases fit TRBD1. Germline CDR1 reads LNHDA; CDR2 reads SQIVND (reference sequence). This CDR3 contains 15 residues. V dropped 5 bases and J dropped 4; count of bases not matched to a gene: 6. Written as DNA, the CDR3 is TGTGCCAGTAGTTATCCGGGACAGGGGGTCTATGGCTACACCTTC. Protein sequence: CASSYPGQGVYGYTF.

V usage is TRBV29-1 and J usage is TRBJ1-4; no clear D gene. Germline CDR1 SQVTM, CDR2 ANQGSEA. The CDR3 has 13 residues. The V gene lost 4 bases and the J gene lost 7 bases, with 13 bases spanning the gap. CDR3 loop: CSVAPLGFEKLFF. For the CDR3, the DNA is TGCAGCGTTGCCCCCTTGGGCTTTGAAAAACTGTTTTTT.

The chain recombines TRBV5-1 with TRBJ2-7, with D uncertain. The germline gives CDR1 SGHRS, CDR2 YFSETQ. V dropped 5 bases and J dropped 4 bases, with 13 bases sitting between them. This CDR3 comprises 13 residues. The CDR3 bases are TGCGCCAGCAGTGGGCAGTTCAGTTACGAGCAGTACTTC. Translation gives CASSGQFSYEQYF.

This clone appeared a single time. This chain joins TRBV6-4 and TRBJ2-2; 7 bases are shared with TRBD1. The CDR3 runs to 15 residues. Germline-derived CDR1 and CDR2 are MRHNA and SNTAGT. V dropped 0 bases and J dropped 6; count of bases not matched to a gene: 4. CDR3: CASSDSDRAPGELFF. As DNA, the CDR3 is TGTGCCAGCAGTGACTCTGACAGGGCGCCCGGGGAGCTGTTTTTT.

The chain joins TRBV5-1 to TRBJ2-2; D gene uncertain. Germline assignment: CDR1 SGHRS and CDR2 YFSETQ. This CDR3 comprises 15 residues. V lost 0 bases, J lost 4 bases, and 10 bases lay in between. The CDR3 loop is CASSLEPRSTGELFF. CDR3 coding DNA: TGCGCCAGCAGCTTGGAACCCCGAAGCACCGGGGAGCTGTTTTTT.

This clone has just one count. The chain combines TRBV15 with TRBJ2-7; 9 positions match TRBD1. Germline V lookup: CDR1 LNHNV, CDR2 YYDKDF (reference sequence). The CDR3 extends over 18 amino acids. V lost 0 bases, J lost 0 bases, and 9 bases stayed unmatched. In DNA, the CDR3 is TGTGCCACCAGCAGAGAGGGAGTAGGGACAGGGAGCTCCTACGAGCAGTACTTC. It codes for CATSREGVGTGSSYEQYF.

This clone was counted only a few times. V gene TRBV4-1 combines with J gene TRBJ1-2, with D uncertain. Germline CDR1 is MGHRA and CDR2 is YSYEKL. CDR3 length equals 13 residues. With 1 base removed from V and 8 bases from J, the gap between germline ends came to 11 bases. Here the CDR3 reads CASSQVGTAGYTF. The CDR3, as DNA: TGCGCCAGCAGCCAAGTTGGAACAGCCGGCTACACCTTC.

This clone was observed once. The chain employs TRBV11-3 and TRBJ2-1; possibly TRBD1 or TRBD2 for D (5 bases each). Germline V CDR1 and CDR2: SGHNT, YENEEA. V dropped 5 bases and J dropped 10 bases, with 18 bases sitting between them. The CDR3 runs to 14 residues. CDR3 sequence reads: CASSRADVGTEQFF. CDR3 coding DNA: TGTGCCAGCAGCCGAGCGGATGTTGGGACGGAGCAGTTCTTC. Drawing the rest from reference TRBV11-3 and TRBJ2-1, the complete variable domain is EAGVVQSPRYKIIEKKQPVAFWCNPISGHNTLYWYLQNLGQGPELLIRYENEEAVDDSQLPKDRFSAERLKGVDSTLKIQPAELGDSAVYLCASSRADVGTEQFFGPGTRLTVL.

The rearrangement links TRBV6-4 to TRBJ2-1; a weak D match, TRBD2 (6 bases). CDR3 length: 15 residues. The V and J ends lost 0 bases and 0 bases respectively, with 6 bases between them. The germline gives CDR1 MRHNA, CDR2 SNTAGT. The CDR3 DNA reads as TGTGCCAGCAGTGACTCAGCGGGCTCCTACAATGAGCAGTTCTTC. It translates to CASSDSAGSYNEQFF.

J is TRBJ1-1 and V is TRBV6-1; D unresolved. The germline gives CDR1 MNHNS, CDR2 SASEGT. The CDR3 sequence is 14 residues long. The V end lost 2 bases, the J end lost 0 bases, and 7 bases lay between the germline ends. CDR3 bases: TGTGCCAGCAGTGAAACCAGATTGAACACTGAAGCTTTCTTT. It is translated as CASSETRLNTEAFF.

The gene calls are TRBV5-6 and TRBJ1-5, with 12 bases identical to TRBD1. The CDR3 has 15 amino acids. Germline V gives CDR1 SGHDT, CDR2 YYEEEE. J lost 5 bases, V lost 4 bases, and 4 bases had no gene match. The CDR3 is CASSMGTGGHQPQHF. The CDR3 region has the DNA TGTGCCAGCAGCATGGGGACAGGGGGCCATCAGCCCCAGCATTTT. The complete variable domain, with remaining parts taken from reference TRBV5-6 and TRBJ1-5, reads DAGVTQSPTHLIKTRGQQVTLRCSPKSGHDTVSWYQQALGQGPQFIFQYYEEEERQRGNFPDRFSGHQFPNYSSELNVNALLLGDSALYLCASSMGTGGHQPQHFGDGTRLSIL.

The chain uses TRBV13 and TRBJ2-5; 8 bases line up with TRBD2. The CDR3 has 15 amino acids. Trimming at V came to 5 bases and at J to 5 bases, leaving 10 bases not matched to a gene. Germline assignment: CDR1 PRHDT and CDR2 FYEKMQ (reference sequence). The CDR3 protein is CASSTRGGGFETQYF. The CDR3 DNA reads TGTGCCAGCAGCACCCGGGGGGGAGGGTTTGAGACCCAGTACTTC.

J is TRBJ2-2 and V is TRBV6-1; TRBD1 aligns across 7 bases. This CDR3 has 13 residues. V shed 7 bases, J shed 6 bases, and the junction held 5 bases outside the gene matches. Germline V gene lookup returns CDR1 MNHNS and CDR2 SASEGT. The CDR3, as DNA: TGTGCCAGCAACGACAGGGCCTCCGGGGAGCTGTTTTTT. It translates to CASNDRASGELFF.

The CDR3 protein is CASSDGGAGNTIYF. CDR3 coding DNA: TGTGCCAGCAGTGATGGTGGAGCTGGAAACACCATATATTTT. V and J are TRBV2 and TRBJ1-3; no clear D. V lost 3 bases to trimming and J lost 2 bases, with 8 bases between them. The germline V gene encodes CDR1 SNHLY and CDR2 FYNNEI. The length of the CDR3 is 14 residues. Full variable domain (rest looked up from reference TRBV2 and TRBJ1-3): EPEVTQTPSHQVTQMGQEVILRCVPISNHLYFYWYRQILGQKVEFLVSFYNNEISEKSEIFDDQFSVERPDGSNFTLKIRSTKLEDSAMYFCASSDGGAGNTIYFGEGSWLTVV.

The gene calls are TRBV9 and TRBJ2-7, with 7 bases matching TRBD1. Germline V gene lookup returns CDR1 SGDLS and CDR2 YYNGEE. The CDR3 runs to 14 residues. Trimming removed 3 bases from V and 2 bases from J; junction bases left unmatched: 5. The CDR3 DNA follows: TGTGCCAGCAGCGCCCGACAGGGAACCTACGAGCAGTACTTC. This encodes CASSARQGTYEQYF.

V gene TRBV27 combines with J gene TRBJ1-1; D uncertain. The CDR3 length is 16 residues. With 6 bases removed from V and 1 base from J, the gap between germline ends came to 18 bases. CDR1 is MNHEY and CDR2 is SMNVEV in the germline V gene (reference sequence). CDR3 in amino acids: CASSIISAGGNTEAFF. The CDR3 region has the DNA TGTGCCAGCAGCATTATATCGGCGGGCGGGAACACTGAAGCTTTCTTT.

The chain couples TRBV6-5 to TRBJ2-7, with D possibly matching TRBD1 (6 bases). Germline CDR1 reads MNHEY; CDR2 reads SVGAGI. The V end lost 2 bases, the J end lost 2 bases, and 13 bases lay between the germline ends. The CDR3 length is 15 residues. The CDR3 sequence is CASSYLSGQPYEQYF. CDR3 coding DNA: TGTGCCAGCAGTTACCTTTCAGGACAGCCCTACGAGCAGTACTTC.

The rearrangement uses TRBV14 and TRBJ1-1; D gene ambiguous. The CDR3 consists of 14 residues. The germline gives CDR1 SGHDN, CDR2 FVKESK. V lost 2 bases to trimming and J lost 0 bases, with 7 bases between them. CDR3 sequence: CASSQRTMNTEAFF. Here the CDR3 DNA reads TGTGCCAGCAGCCAAAGGACCATGAACACTGAAGCTTTCTTT.

This chain joins TRBV4-3 and TRBJ2-7; D gene uncertain. The V gene's germline CDR1 is LGHNA and CDR2 YSLEER. V shed 3 bases and J shed 3 bases, with 15 bases lying between them. CDR3 length: 15 amino acids. DNA of the CDR3: TGCGCCAGCAGCCACCAGGACCTACCCCACTACGAGCAGTACTTC. It translates to CASSHQDLPHYEQYF.

The chain joins TRBV9 to TRBJ2-2; D may be TRBD2 (5 bases). The CDR3 loop spans 16 amino acids. The V end was cut by 0 bases, the J end by 1 base, with 10 bases between. Germline loops: CDR1 SGDLS, CDR2 YYNGEE. CDR3: CASSVVSGRNTGELFF. The CDR3 DNA sequence: TGTGCCAGCAGCGTAGTTTCGGGGAGGAACACCGGGGAGCTGTTTTTT.

V and J are TRBV10-2 and TRBJ1-2; perhaps TRBD1 as D (5 bases). V dropped 0 bases and J dropped 4 bases, with 24 bases sitting between them. This CDR3 contains 19 residues. From germline, CDR1 is WSHSY and CDR2 SAAADI. The CDR3 sequence is CASSESPGRGQSGGYGYTF. DNA for the CDR3: TGCGCCAGCAGTGAGTCGCCGGGAAGGGGTCAGTCGGGTGGCTATGGCTACACCTTC.

Here the CDR3 DNA reads TGTGCCAGCAGTTATACCGGGACAAGGGGACGGAGCCAGTACTTC. Translation gives CASSYTGTRGRSQYF. The chain employs TRBV27 and TRBJ2-5; D may be TRBD1 (6 bases). The CDR3 runs to 15 residues. Trimming removed 4 bases at V and 10 bases at J, with 22 bases between. Germline-derived CDR1 and CDR2 are MNHEY and SMNVEV (reference sequence).

In nucleotides, the CDR3 is TGCAGCGCCTCGCCTGGAGGAAACACCATATATTTT. Amino acid sequence: CSASPGGNTIYF. V gene TRBV29-1 combines with J gene TRBJ1-3; D call uncertain. Looked up from germline, CDR1 is SQVTM and CDR2 is ANQGSEA. This CDR3 region has 12 residues. Trimming removed 7 bases from V and 4 bases from J, with 11 bases in between.

A few counts support this clone. The chain uses TRBV25-1 and TRBJ2-3; no reliable D call. The germline V gene encodes CDR1 MGHDK and CDR2 SYGVNS. Trimming shortened V by 4 bases and J by 0 bases, and 11 bases separated the two germline ends. There are 15 residues in the CDR3. The CDR3 DNA reads as TGTGCCAGCAGTGCCCTCTCGGACAGCACAGATACGCAGTATTTT. This encodes CASSALSDSTDTQYF. Together with reference TRBV25-1 and TRBJ2-3, the CDR3 gives the full variable domain: EADIYQTPRYLVIGTGKKITLECSQTMGHDKMYWYQQDPGMELHLIHYSYGVNSTEKGDLSSESTVSRIRTEHFPLTLESARPSHTSQYLCASSALSDSTDTQYFGPGTRLTVL.

The chain links TRBV5-6 to TRBJ1-1; D remains ambiguous. V was trimmed by 1 base and J by 6 bases, leaving 7 bases between them. The CDR3 length is 12 residues. Germline assignment: CDR1 SGHDT and CDR2 YYEEEE. The CDR3 DNA sequence: TGTGCCAGCAGCTTGAAGACCTCTGAAGCTTTCTTT. It yields the protein CASSLKTSEAFF.

V usage is TRBV18 and J usage is TRBJ1-2, with D possibly being TRBD1 (6 bases). In germline, CDR1 is KGHSH, CDR2 LQKENI. V lost 0 bases and J 4 bases, leaving 6 bases between the germline ends. The CDR3 extends over 13 amino acids. CDR3 coding DNA: TGTGCCAGCTCACCACCGGACAGCTATGGCTACACCTTC. This codes for CASSPPDSYGYTF. Full variable domain (missing parts from reference TRBV18 and TRBJ1-2): NAGVMQNPRHLVRRRGQEARLRCSPMKGHSHVYWYRQLPEEGLKFMVYLQKENIIDESGMPKERFSAEFPKEGPSILRIQQVVRGDSAAYFCASSPPDSYGYTFGSGTRLTVV.

The gene calls are TRBV5-1 and TRBJ1-2; 10 bases agree with TRBD1. J lost 3 bases, V lost 0 bases, and 14 bases had no gene match. In germline, CDR1 is SGHRS, CDR2 YFSETQ. The CDR3 has 19 amino acids. CDR3 sequence reads: CASSLVRQGARGVHYGYTF. The CDR3, as DNA: TGCGCCAGCAGCTTGGTTCGACAGGGGGCGCGGGGCGTGCACTATGGCTACACCTTC.